Below, 20 T cell receptor beta chains from the same sample are listed, as sequenced in a study of STAT3 mutations in large granular lymphocyte leukemia. Their target antigens are unknown. Study-level findings and limits: Every T-LGLL patient had at least one immunodominant TCRbeta clonotype.

The method was immunoSEQ multiplex PCR; TCRdb's version includes in-frame clones alone and lacks a portion of them. This sample has 40,000 to 50,000 clones, with roughly 77% found just once. The source material was PBMCs. The receptors were gathered from a human donor with T large granular lymphocyte leukemia. Some clones in this sample may be carry-over from other donors' samples.

V gene TRBV7-9 combines with J gene TRBJ1-6, with unresolved D. The V and J ends lost 7 bases and 0 bases respectively, with 16 bases between them. CDR1 and CDR2 from the germline V gene are SEHNR and FQNEAQ (reference sequence). The CDR3 is 17 amino acids. CDR3 sequence (DNA): TGTGCCAGCACGCTCCGGGGAGGGAGCTCCTATAATTCACCCCTCCACTTT. It codes for CASTLRGGSSYNSPLHF. The whole variable domain, filled in from reference TRBV7-9 and TRBJ1-6, reads DTGVSQNPRHKITKRGQNVTFRCDPISEHNRLYWYRQTLGQGPEFLTYFQNEAQLEKSRLLSDRFSAERPKGSFSTLEIQRTEQGDSAMYLCASTLRGGSSYNSPLHFGNGTRLTVT.

DNA of the CDR3: TGTGCCAGCAGGCCGCCGAGGGAGCTGAACACTGAAGCTTTCTTT. Translation: CASRPPRELNTEAFF. V and J are TRBV7-9 and TRBJ1-1; no definite D call. Deletions cut 6 bases from V and 0 bases from J, with 14 bases between. Germline values: CDR1 SEHNR, CDR2 FQNEAQ (reference sequence). The CDR3 loop spans 15 amino acids.

The chain has TRBV19 and TRBJ1-4, with 7 positions matching TRBD1. CDR3 length equals 12 residues. With V trimmed by 10 bases and J by 7 bases, 6 bases remained unmatched. Germline values: CDR1 LNHDA, CDR2 SQIVND (reference sequence). The CDR3 region is CATRQGGEKLFF. CDR3 bases: TGTGCCACCAGACAGGGAGGTGAAAAACTGTTTTTT.

The table lists this clone with a count of one. The chain is built from TRBV6-5 and TRBJ1-4; possibly TRBD1 for D (6 bases). CDR3 length: 14 amino acids. V shed 2 bases and J shed 8 bases, with 12 bases lying between them. From germline, CDR1 is MNHEY and CDR2 SVGAGI. The CDR3 bases are TGTGCCAGCAGTTACGGGGGGGGCTCAGAAAAACTGTTTTTT. Translation gives CASSYGGGSEKLFF.

The chain links TRBV18 to TRBJ1-6; 10 nucleotides align to TRBD1. Germline V gene lookup returns CDR1 KGHSH and CDR2 LQKENI. CDR3 length equals 14 residues. V was clipped by 4 bases and J by 8 bases; unmatched bases: 2. In nucleotides, the CDR3 is TGTGCCAGCTCACGTGGGACAGGGGATTCACCCCTCCACTTT. This codes for CASSRGTGDSPLHF.

The chain recombines TRBV27 with TRBJ1-2; a weak D match, TRBD1 (5 bases). The length of the CDR3 is 13 residues. Trimming took 5 bases from V and 4 from J, leaving 11 bases between them. Germline assignment: CDR1 MNHEY and CDR2 SMNVEV (reference sequence). CDR3 DNA sequence: TGTGCCAGCAGTCCCGGACACGGCTATGGCTACACCTTC. Its protein is CASSPGHGYGYTF.

The V gene is TRBV19, the J gene TRBJ2-3; 11 bases map to TRBD2. The CDR3 sequence is 17 residues long. Per the germline V gene, CDR1 is LNHDA and CDR2 is SQIVND (reference sequence). The J segment lost 1 base and the V segment lost 0 bases, leaving 3 bases of the junction unmatched. In DNA, the CDR3 is TGTGCCAGTAGTATAGATCTAGCGGGGGGTCGCACAGATACGCAGTATTTT. Translation gives CASSIDLAGGRTDTQYF.

The CDR3 DNA follows: TGCGCCAGCAGTCAAACAACCGGCACCTACGAGCAGTACGTC. Amino acid sequence: CASSQTTGTYEQYV. V usage is TRBV23-1 and J usage is TRBJ2-7; D unclear. Being an ORF, TRBV23-1 has a function that is uncertain. This CDR3 spans 14 amino acids. With 2 bases removed from V and 2 bases from J, the gap between germline ends came to 10 bases.

The chain's CDR3 is CASSLAGVNTGELFF. The CDR3 bases are TGTGCCAGCAGCTTAGCGGGGGTGAACACCGGGGAGCTGTTTTTT. This rearrangement joins TRBV7-2 to TRBJ2-2; D may match TRBD1 or TRBD2 (5 bases each). Germline CDR1 SGHTA, CDR2 FQGNSA. Trimming left V 0 bases short and J 1 base short, with 6 bases between. The CDR3 runs 15 residues.

This rearrangement joins TRBV28 to TRBJ2-6; tentative D call: TRBD1 (5 bases). This CDR3 spans 16 amino acids. V dropped 2 bases and J dropped 1 base, with 9 bases sitting between them. The germline V gene encodes CDR1 MDHEN and CDR2 SYDVKM. The CDR3 DNA reads as TGTGCCAGCAGTTTACATCAGGGTTCTGGGGCCAACGTCCTGACTTTC. This sequence encodes CASSLHQGSGANVLTF.

The chain joins TRBV7-9 to TRBJ2-3, with 11 positions matching TRBD2. Trimming cost V 5 bases and J 3 bases; bases outside gene matches: 13. The CDR3 is made up of 18 amino acids. Germline lookup yields CDR1 SEHNR and CDR2 FQNEAQ (reference sequence). CDR3 residues: CASSRRVLAGGETDTQYF. The CDR3 bases are TGTGCCAGCAGCCGGCGCGTCCTAGCGGGGGGAGAGACAGATACGCAGTATTTT.

This chain connects TRBV5-6 to TRBJ2-7; 7 bases are shared with TRBD1. Germline values: CDR1 SGHDT, CDR2 YYEEEE. The V and J ends lost 1 base and 3 bases, in that order; junction bases with no gene match: 1. The CDR3 extends over 13 amino acids. The CDR3 nucleotides are TGTGCCAGCAGCTTGCAGGGGGACTACGAGCAGTACGTC. This translates into CASSLQGDYEQYV.

The chain carries TRBV15 and TRBJ2-1, with a possible D match to TRBD2 (7 bases). The CDR3 covers 17 residues. Trimming took off 4 bases at V and 9 bases at J, with 25 bases between the two ends. Germline V gene data show CDR1 as LNHNV and CDR2 as YYDKDF (reference sequence). The CDR3 coding sequence is TGTGCCACCAGCAAATACCGCCCGGGGGGCCTGAGTCGTGAGCAGTTCTTC. Protein: CATSKYRPGGLSREQFF.

This clone was recorded a few times. V gene TRBV21-1 combines with J gene TRBJ1-6. TRBV21-1 corresponds to a pseudogene. The CDR3 sequence is 11 residues long. The CDR3 bases are TGTGCCAGCAGTTCGACCGCACCCCTCCACTTT. It specifies CASSSTAPLHF.

In this sample, this clone turned up a few times. This sequence joins TRBV4-1 and TRBJ1-2; D might be TRBD1 (6 bases). The CDR3 is 17 residues long. The germline gives CDR1 MGHRA, CDR2 YSYEKL. V was shortened by 0 bases and J by 1 base, with 15 bases between the two germline ends. This CDR3 is CASSQEGRGRLNYGYTF. In DNA form, the CDR3 reads TGCGCCAGCAGCCAAGAGGGCAGGGGCCGCCTTAACTATGGCTACACCTTC.

J is TRBJ2-7 and V is TRBV28; D unclear. Germline-derived CDR1 and CDR2 are MDHEN and SYDVKM. The CDR3 is 12 residues long. Trimming took off 3 bases at V and 6 bases at J, with 9 bases between the two ends. CDR3 DNA: TGTGCCAGCAGTTTCCGCCTCGGCGAGCAGTACTTC. This codes for CASSFRLGEQYF.

V is TRBV4-3 and J is TRBJ2-3; the D gene is possibly TRBD2 (6 bases). V lost 4 bases and J lost 6, with 14 bases in between. There are 14 residues in the CDR3. Germline V lookup: CDR1 LGHNA, CDR2 YSLEER. Written as DNA, the CDR3 is TGCGCCAGCAGCCCTCGGGGGACGAGGGATACGCAGTATTTT. It specifies CASSPRGTRDTQYF.

This rearrangement joins TRBV7-9 to TRBJ2-7; a possible D gene is TRBD2 (5 bases). From germline, CDR1 is SEHNR and CDR2 FQNEAQ (reference sequence). This CDR3 has 16 residues. Trimming pared 0 bases from V and 7 bases from J, leaving 19 bases between. CDR3 DNA sequence: TGTGCCAGCAGCTTAGCGCTTGGGAAGGGAGACGGTGAGCAGTACGTC. This encodes CASSLALGKGDGEQYV.

The genes are TRBV18 and TRBJ1-2, with D possibly being TRBD1 (6 bases). The germline V gene has CDR1 KGHSH and CDR2 LQKENI. Trimming pared 3 bases from V and 8 bases from J, leaving 16 bases between. CDR3 length: 14 residues. CDR3 DNA: TGTGCCAGCTCACCGGGGGGCGCACCCTACGGCTACACCTTC. Translating it yields CASSPGGAPYGYTF.

This clone appeared a few times. The chain has TRBV10-3 and TRBJ2-7; possible D gene TRBD1, 5 bases. Trimming stripped 6 bases from V and 0 bases from J, with 15 bases between. CDR3 length: 15 residues. Germline assignment: CDR1 ENHRY and CDR2 SYGVKD. The CDR3, as DNA: TGTGCCATCAGGACGGACATGTATGGCTCCTACGAGCAGTACTTC. Translated, it gives CAIRTDMYGSYEQYF.